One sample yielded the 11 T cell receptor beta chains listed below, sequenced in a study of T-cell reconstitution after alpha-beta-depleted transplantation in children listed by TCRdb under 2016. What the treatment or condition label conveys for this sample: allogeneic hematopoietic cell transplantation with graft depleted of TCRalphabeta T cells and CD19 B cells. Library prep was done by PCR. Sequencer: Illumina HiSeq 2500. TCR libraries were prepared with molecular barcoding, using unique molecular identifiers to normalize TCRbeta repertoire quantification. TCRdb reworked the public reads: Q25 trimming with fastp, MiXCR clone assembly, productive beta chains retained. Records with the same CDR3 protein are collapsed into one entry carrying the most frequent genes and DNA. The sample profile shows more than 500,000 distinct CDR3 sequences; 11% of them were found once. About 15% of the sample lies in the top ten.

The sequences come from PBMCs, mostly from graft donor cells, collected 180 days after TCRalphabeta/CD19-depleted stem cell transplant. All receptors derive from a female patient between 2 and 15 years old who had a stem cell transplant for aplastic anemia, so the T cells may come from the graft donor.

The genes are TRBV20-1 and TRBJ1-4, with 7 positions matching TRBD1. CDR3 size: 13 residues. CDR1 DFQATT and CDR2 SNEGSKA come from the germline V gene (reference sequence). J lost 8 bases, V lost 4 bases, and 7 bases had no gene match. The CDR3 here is CSAMLPGQEKLFF. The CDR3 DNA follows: TGCAGTGCTATGCTTCCGGGACAGGAAAAACTGTTTTTT.

This CDR3 reads CARSPGSVCEQFF. The CDR3 DNA sequence: TGTGCCAGGAGCCCCGGTAGCGTCTGTGAGCAGTTCTTC. The chain recombines TRBV5-6 with TRBJ2-1; tentative D call: TRBD2 (5 bases). With 8 bases removed from V and 9 bases from J, the gap between germline ends came to 18 bases. The CDR3 runs to 13 residues. Germline V gene data show CDR1 as SGHDT and CDR2 as YYEEEE.

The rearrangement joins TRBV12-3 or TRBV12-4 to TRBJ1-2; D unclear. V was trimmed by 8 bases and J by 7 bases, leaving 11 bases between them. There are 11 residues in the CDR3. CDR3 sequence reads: CASRQAGGYTF. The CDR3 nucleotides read TGTGCCAGCCGTCAGGCTGGTGGCTACACCTTC.

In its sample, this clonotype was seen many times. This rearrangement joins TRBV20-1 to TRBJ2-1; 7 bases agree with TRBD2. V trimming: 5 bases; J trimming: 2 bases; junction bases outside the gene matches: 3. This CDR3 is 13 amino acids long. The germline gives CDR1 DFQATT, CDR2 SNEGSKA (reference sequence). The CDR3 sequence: CSAGAGTYNEQFF. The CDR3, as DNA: TGCAGTGCTGGAGCGGGGACCTACAATGAGCAGTTCTTC.

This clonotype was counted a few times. The CDR3 nucleotides are TGTGCCATCAGTGAGGACAGGGGAAGACCCCAGCATTTT. Translating gives CAISEDRGRPQHF. The V gene is TRBV10-3, the J gene TRBJ1-5; 8 bases agree with TRBD1. Trimming took 2 bases from V and 10 from J; bases not matched to a gene: 4. Germline V CDR1 and CDR2: ENHRY, SYGVKD. This CDR3 comprises 13 residues.

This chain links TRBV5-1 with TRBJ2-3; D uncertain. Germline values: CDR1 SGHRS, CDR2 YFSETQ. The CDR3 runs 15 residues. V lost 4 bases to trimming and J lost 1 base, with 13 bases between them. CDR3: CASSDRVGGTDTQYF. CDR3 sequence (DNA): TGCGCCAGCAGCGATCGGGTCGGAGGCACAGATACGCAGTATTTT.

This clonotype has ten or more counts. CDR3 in amino acids: CASSQTSGSYNEQFF. CDR3 coding DNA: TGTGCCAGCAGCCAAACTAGCGGGAGCTACAATGAGCAGTTCTTC. The chain combines TRBV12-3 or TRBV12-4 with TRBJ2-1; 11 positions match TRBD2. J was trimmed by 3 bases and V by 6 bases; bases with no gene match: 4. The CDR3 is 15 residues long.

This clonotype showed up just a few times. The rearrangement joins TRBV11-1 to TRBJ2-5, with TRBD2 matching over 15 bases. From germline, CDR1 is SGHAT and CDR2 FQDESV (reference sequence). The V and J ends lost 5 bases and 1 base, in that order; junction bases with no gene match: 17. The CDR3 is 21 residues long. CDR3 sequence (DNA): TGTGCCAGCAGCCCCAGGACTAGCGGGAGGGCCATAGGATATTCCCAAGAGACCCAGTACTTC. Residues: CASSPRTSGRAIGYSQETQYF.

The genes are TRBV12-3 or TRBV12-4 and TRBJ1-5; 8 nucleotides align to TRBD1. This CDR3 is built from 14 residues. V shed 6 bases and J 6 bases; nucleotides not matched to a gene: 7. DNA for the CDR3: TGTGCCAGCAGCGCAGGGGGCCTCTCTCAGCCCCAGCATTTT. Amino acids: CASSAGGLSQPQHF.

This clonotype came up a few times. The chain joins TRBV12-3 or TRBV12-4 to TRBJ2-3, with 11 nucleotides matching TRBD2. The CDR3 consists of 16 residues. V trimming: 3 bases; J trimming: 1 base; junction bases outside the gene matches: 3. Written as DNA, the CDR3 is TGTGCCAGCAGTTTGACTAGCGGGACCCGCACAGATACGCAGTATTTT. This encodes CASSLTSGTRTDTQYF.

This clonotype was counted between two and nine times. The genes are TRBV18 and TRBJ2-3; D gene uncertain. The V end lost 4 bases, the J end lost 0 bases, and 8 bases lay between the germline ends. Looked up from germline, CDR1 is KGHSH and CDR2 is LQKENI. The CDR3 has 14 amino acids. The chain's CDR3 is CASSRSPSTDTQYF. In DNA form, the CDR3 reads TGTGCCAGCTCACGCTCTCCTAGCACAGATACGCAGTATTTT.